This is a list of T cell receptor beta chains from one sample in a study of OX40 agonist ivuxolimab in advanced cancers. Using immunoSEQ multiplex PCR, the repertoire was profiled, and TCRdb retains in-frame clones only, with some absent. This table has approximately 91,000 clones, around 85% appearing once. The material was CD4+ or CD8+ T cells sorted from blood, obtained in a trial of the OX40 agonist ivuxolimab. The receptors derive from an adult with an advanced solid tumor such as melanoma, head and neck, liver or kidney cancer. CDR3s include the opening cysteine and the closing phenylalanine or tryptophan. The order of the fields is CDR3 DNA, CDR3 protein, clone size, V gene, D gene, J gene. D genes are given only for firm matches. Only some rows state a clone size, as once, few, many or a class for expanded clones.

CDR3 DNA: TGCGCCAGCAGCTTGGGGGGGCAATCAGATACGCAGTATTTT; CDR3 protein: CASSLGGQSDTQYF; clone size: -; V gene: TRBV5-1; D gene: -; J gene: TRBJ2-3
CDR3 DNA: TGTGCCAGCAGTCGCGGGGCGGTTGGACAAGAGACCCAGTACTTC; CDR3 protein: CASSRGAVGQETQYF; clone size: -; V gene: TRBV27; D gene: -; J gene: TRBJ2-5
CDR3 DNA: TGCGCCAGCAGCGCGAGGGAAGGGGCGACCGGGGAGCTGTTTTTT; CDR3 protein: CASSAREGATGELFF; clone size: -; V gene: TRBV5-1; D gene: -; J gene: TRBJ2-2
CDR3 DNA: TGTGCCAGCAGCAACTGGGGCGGGGCCTACACAGATACGCAGTATTTT; CDR3 protein: CASSNWGGAYTDTQYF; clone size: -; V gene: TRBV11-2; D gene: -; J gene: TRBJ2-3
CDR3 DNA: TGCGCCAGCAGCTTGTTTGGAGAGAACACTGAAGCTTTCTTT; CDR3 protein: CASSLFGENTEAFF; clone size: -; V gene: TRBV5-1; D gene: -; J gene: TRBJ1-1
CDR3 DNA: TGCGCCAGCAGCTTCCAGGGTGTTGGCACTGAAGCTTTCTTT; CDR3 protein: CASSFQGVGTEAFF; clone size: -; V gene: TRBV5-1; D gene: -; J gene: TRBJ1-1
CDR3 DNA: TGTGCCAGCAGCCAATCGGTGGGGGGCTCTAACACTGAAGCTTTCTTT; CDR3 protein: CASSQSVGGSNTEAFF; clone size: -; V gene: TRBV16; D gene: -; J gene: TRBJ1-1
CDR3 DNA: TGTGCCAGCAGTGTGGGGCTAGCCAAAAACATTCAGTACTTC; CDR3 protein: CASSVGLAKNIQYF; clone size: -; V gene: TRBV2; D gene: -; J gene: TRBJ2-4
CDR3 DNA: TGCGCCAGCAGCTTGTCAAGGGAGACCCAGTACTTC; CDR3 protein: CASSLSRETQYF; clone size: -; V gene: TRBV5-1; D gene: -; J gene: TRBJ2-5
CDR3 DNA: TGCAGCGTTGGGTCCCCAGTGAACACTGAAGCTTTCTTT; CDR3 protein: CSVGSPVNTEAFF; clone size: -; V gene: TRBV29-1; D gene: -; J gene: TRBJ1-1
CDR3 DNA: TGCGCCAGCAGTTCCTACGGACAGGGTAATCTCGGGGGGACTGAAGCTTTCTTT; CDR3 protein: CASSSYGQGNLGGTEAFF; clone size: -; V gene: TRBV23-1; D gene: TRBD1; J gene: TRBJ1-1
CDR3 DNA: TGTGCCAGCAGCTGGGGCCCTGGGGCCAACGTCCTGACTTTC; CDR3 protein: CASSWGPGANVLTF; clone size: -; V gene: TRBV7-7; D gene: -; J gene: TRBJ2-6
CDR3 DNA: TGTGCCAGCAGCCAACAGGGGGTAGGGATTGCGTTCTTC; CDR3 protein: CASSQQGVGIAFF; clone size: few; V gene: TRBV14; D gene: TRBD1; J gene: TRBJ2-1
CDR3 DNA: TGTGCCAGCTCACCAGGACTAGTCCCGGAGACCCAGTACTTC; CDR3 protein: CASSPGLVPETQYF; clone size: -; V gene: TRBV18; D gene: TRBD2; J gene: TRBJ2-5
CDR3 DNA: TGCGCCAGCAGCTTAGATAGCAATCAGCCCCAGCATTTT; CDR3 protein: CASSLDSNQPQHF; clone size: few; V gene: TRBV5-1; D gene: -; J gene: TRBJ1-5
CDR3 DNA: TGTGCCAGCAGCTTACAGGGGGCGGATTCACCCCTCCACTTT; CDR3 protein: CASSLQGADSPLHF; clone size: few; V gene: TRBV7-9; D gene: TRBD1; J gene: TRBJ1-6
CDR3 DNA: TGTGCCAGCAGCTCGAGGGGCGAGCGCGACTATGGCTACACCTTC; CDR3 protein: CASSSRGERDYGYTF; clone size: -; V gene: TRBV7-2; D gene: -; J gene: TRBJ1-2
CDR3 DNA: TGCGCCAGCAGCCAAGATCGTTGGCAGGGGGCGCCGGGGGACACTGAAGCTTTCTTT; CDR3 protein: CASSQDRWQGAPGDTEAFF; clone size: -; V gene: TRBV4-3; D gene: TRBD1; J gene: TRBJ1-1
CDR3 DNA: TGTGCCAGCAGCCCGGGACTAGTCTACGAGCAGTACTTC; CDR3 protein: CASSPGLVYEQYF; clone size: -; V gene: TRBV11-2; D gene: TRBD2; J gene: TRBJ2-7
CDR3 DNA: TGTGCCAGCAGTTCAAGGACATCCTACAATCAGCCCCAGCATTTT; CDR3 protein: CASSSRTSYNQPQHF; clone size: -; V gene: TRBV2; D gene: -; J gene: TRBJ1-5
CDR3 DNA: TGTGCCAGCAGTGGGCCGGGGCCCGAGCAGTACTTC; CDR3 protein: CASSGPGPEQYF; clone size: -; V gene: TRBV2; D gene: -; J gene: TRBJ2-7
CDR3 DNA: TGTGCCAGCAGCCAGGGACAGCCAGATACGCAGTATTTT; CDR3 protein: CASSQGQPDTQYF; clone size: -; V gene: TRBV7-2; D gene: TRBD1; J gene: TRBJ2-3
CDR3 DNA: TGTGCCAGGGAAGACGAGCAGTACTTC; CDR3 protein: CAREDEQYF; clone size: -; V gene: TRBV7-7; D gene: -; J gene: TRBJ2-7
CDR3 DNA: TGTGCCAGCAGTGAACAGTTGAACACTGAAGCTTTCTTT; CDR3 protein: CASSEQLNTEAFF; clone size: -; V gene: TRBV6-1; D gene: -; J gene: TRBJ1-1
CDR3 DNA: TGTGCCAGCAGCTCGTCAGGGGGCCGGGAAACTTTCTTT; CDR3 protein: CASSSSGGRETFF; clone size: -; V gene: TRBV7-9; D gene: TRBD1; J gene: TRBJ1-1
CDR3 DNA: TGCGCCAGCAGCGATGAAAGTCAGACTGAAGCTTTCTTT; CDR3 protein: CASSDESQTEAFF; clone size: -; V gene: TRBV5-1; D gene: -; J gene: TRBJ1-1
CDR3 DNA: TGTGCCAGCAGTGTACCAAAATCGGGCACAGATACGCAGTATTTT; CDR3 protein: CASSVPKSGTDTQYF; clone size: -; V gene: TRBV27; D gene: -; J gene: TRBJ2-3
CDR3 DNA: TGTGCCAGCAGCTTGAACTCAGGTCCTTTCTTT; CDR3 protein: CASSLNSGPFF; clone size: -; V gene: TRBV11-2; D gene: -; J gene: TRBJ1-1
CDR3 DNA: TGTGCCAGCAGCCCTAGTAGTGGGGGCCGATACAATGAGCAGTTCTTC; CDR3 protein: CASSPSSGGRYNEQFF; clone size: -; V gene: TRBV5-4; D gene: -; J gene: TRBJ2-1
CDR3 DNA: TGTGCCAGCAGAAAAGAAAGCAATCAGCCCCAGCATTTT; CDR3 protein: CASRKESNQPQHF; clone size: -; V gene: TRBV6-5; D gene: -; J gene: TRBJ1-5
CDR3 DNA: TGTGCCAGCAGCTTAGGGCTAGCGGGGAACAATGAGCAGTTCTTC; CDR3 protein: CASSLGLAGNNEQFF; clone size: -; V gene: TRBV7-2; D gene: TRBD2; J gene: TRBJ2-1
CDR3 DNA: TGCGCCAGCAGCCAGGGGACAGGGCTCGAGCAGTACTTC; CDR3 protein: CASSQGTGLEQYF; clone size: -; V gene: TRBV5-1; D gene: TRBD1; J gene: TRBJ2-7
CDR3 DNA: TGTGCCAGCAGAGTTACCGGGACAGGGGACTATGGCTACACCTTC; CDR3 protein: CASRVTGTGDYGYTF; clone size: -; V gene: TRBV28; D gene: TRBD1; J gene: TRBJ1-2